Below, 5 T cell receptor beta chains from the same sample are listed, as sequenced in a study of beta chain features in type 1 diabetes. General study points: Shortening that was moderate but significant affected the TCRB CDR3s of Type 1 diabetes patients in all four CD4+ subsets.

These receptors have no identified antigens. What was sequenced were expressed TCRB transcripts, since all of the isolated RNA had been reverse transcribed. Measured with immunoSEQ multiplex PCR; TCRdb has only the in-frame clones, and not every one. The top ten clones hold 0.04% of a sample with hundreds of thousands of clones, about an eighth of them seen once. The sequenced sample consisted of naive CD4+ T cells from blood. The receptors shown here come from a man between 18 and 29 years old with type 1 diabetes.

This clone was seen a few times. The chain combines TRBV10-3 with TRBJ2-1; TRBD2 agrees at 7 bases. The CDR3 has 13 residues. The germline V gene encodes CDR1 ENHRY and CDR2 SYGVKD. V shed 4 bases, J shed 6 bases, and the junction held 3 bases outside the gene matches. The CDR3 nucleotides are TGTGCCATCAGTGGGCGGGAGTTCAATGAGCAGTTCTTC. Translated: CAISGREFNEQFF.

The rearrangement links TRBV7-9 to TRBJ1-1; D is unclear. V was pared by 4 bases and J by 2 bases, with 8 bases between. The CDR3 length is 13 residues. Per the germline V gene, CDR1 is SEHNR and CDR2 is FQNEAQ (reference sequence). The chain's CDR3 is CASSSQINTEAFF. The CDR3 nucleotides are TGTGCCAGCAGCTCCCAGATAAACACTGAAGCTTTCTTT.

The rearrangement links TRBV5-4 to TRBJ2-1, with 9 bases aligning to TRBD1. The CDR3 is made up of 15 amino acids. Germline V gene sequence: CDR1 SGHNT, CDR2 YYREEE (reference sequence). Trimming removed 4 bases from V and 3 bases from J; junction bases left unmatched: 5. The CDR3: CASSPGTGIYNEQFF. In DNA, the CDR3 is TGTGCCAGCAGCCCGGGGACAGGGATCTACAATGAGCAGTTCTTC.

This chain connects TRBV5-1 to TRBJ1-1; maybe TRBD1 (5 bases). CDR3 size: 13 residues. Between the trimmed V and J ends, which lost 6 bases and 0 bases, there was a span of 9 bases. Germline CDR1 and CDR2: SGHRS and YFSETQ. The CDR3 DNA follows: TGCGCCAGCACCCGGACATTGAACACTGAAGCTTTCTTT. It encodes CASTRTLNTEAFF.

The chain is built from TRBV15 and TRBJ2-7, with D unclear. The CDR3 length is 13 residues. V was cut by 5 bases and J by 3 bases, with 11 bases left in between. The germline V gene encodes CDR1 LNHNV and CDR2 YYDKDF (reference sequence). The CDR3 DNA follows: TGTGCCACCAGCCCTAACTGGTTCTACGAGCAGTACTTC. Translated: CATSPNWFYEQYF.